Listed here is a single T cell receptor (beta chain). Original handling: Estimates of nucleated cell counts were drawn from the amplification of reference gene primers. Clones were read by immunoSEQ multiplex PCR, and TCRdb kept only the in-frame ones, dropping some. Clone size and the V and J calls come from that table; the DNA yielded D and trimming. The sample lists 50,000 to 65,000 clones; about nine tenths were seen once. This specimen comes from a study of blood T cell repertoires in COVID-19. Study-level information: Spain, Italy and the United States supplied samples that represented acute and convalescent COVID-19. The cDNA or gDNA used as material had been derived from T cells, B-cell-depleted T cells, or PBMCs.

Trimming stripped 3 bases from V and 2 bases from J, with 16 bases between. CDR3 length: 16 residues. Germline V CDR1 and CDR2: KGHSH, LQKENI. The V and J genes are TRBV18 and TRBJ1-2, with D tentatively TRBD1 (5 bases). The clonotype comes from a man aged 45 to 65 with active COVID-19. The sequencing input was peripheral blood. CDR3 DNA sequence: TGTGCCAGCTCACCTAGAGCTGGGGCTGAGAACTATGGCTACACCTTC. Its translation is CASSPRAGAENYGYTF.